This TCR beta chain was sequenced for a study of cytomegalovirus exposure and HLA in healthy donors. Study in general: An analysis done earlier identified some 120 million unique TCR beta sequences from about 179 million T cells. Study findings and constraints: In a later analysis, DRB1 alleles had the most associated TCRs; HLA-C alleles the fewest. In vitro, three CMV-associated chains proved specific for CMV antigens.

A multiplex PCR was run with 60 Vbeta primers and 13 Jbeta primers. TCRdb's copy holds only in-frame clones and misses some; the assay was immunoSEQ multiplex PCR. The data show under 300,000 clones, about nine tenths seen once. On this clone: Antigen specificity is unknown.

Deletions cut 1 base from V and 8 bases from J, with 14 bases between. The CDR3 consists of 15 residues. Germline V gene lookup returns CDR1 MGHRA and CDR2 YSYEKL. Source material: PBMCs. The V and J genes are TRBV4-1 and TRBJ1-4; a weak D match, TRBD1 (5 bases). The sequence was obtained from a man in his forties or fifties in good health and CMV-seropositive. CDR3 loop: CASSQAGQGGEKLFF. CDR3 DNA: TGCGCCAGCAGCCAAGCTGGGCAGGGTGGAGAAAAACTGTTTTTT.